One and the same sample provided the 15 T cell receptor beta chains below, sequenced in a study of tissue T cells after allogeneic stem cell transplantation. TCRdb's copy holds only in-frame clones and misses some; the assay was immunoSEQ multiplex PCR. The table has roughly 20,000 clones, around 70% seen once. The sequenced material came from blood. The receptors were gathered from a female BALB/c mouse in good health. The strain's MHC haplotype is H2-d.

Comment on this clone: Gene names refer to mouse genes. The read stops 1 residue short of the end of the CDR3; the missing end is completed from the germline J gene. J is TRBJ1-4 and V is TRBV1; a weak D match, TRBD1 (5 bases). Trimming pared 4 bases from V and 0 bases from J, leaving 6 bases between. In germline, CDR1 is NSQYPW, CDR2 LRSPGD (reference sequence). The CDR3 is made up of 14 amino acids. This CDR3 is CTCSGQISNERLFF. The covered CDR3 bases are TGCACCTGCAGTGGACAGATTTCCAACGAAAGATTATTT.

With respect to this clone: Gene names follow the mouse nomenclature. The read terminates 1 residue ahead of where the CDR3 ends, so the germline J gene completes it. This rearrangement joins TRBV20 to TRBJ2-2; D tentatively fits TRBD1 or TRBD2 (6 bases each). V dropped 3 bases and J dropped 2 bases, with 7 bases sitting between them. The germline V gene has CDR1 GFQATS and CDR2 STVNSAI. The CDR3 is made up of 13 amino acids. The DNA read from the CDR3 is TGTGGTGCTAGAGGGGGGAACACCGGGCAGCTCTAC. Encoded protein: CGARGGNTGQLY. The entire CDR3 sequence reads CGARGGNTGQLYF.

As for this clone: The genes are named according to mouse. The sequence runs out 1 residue before the end of the CDR3; the remainder is reconstructed from the germline J gene. The rearrangement links TRBV19 to TRBJ2-4, with D possibly matching TRBD2 (7 bases). CDR1 is FNHDT, CDR2 SITEND, per germline (reference sequence). Trimming cost V 1 base and J 1 base, with 13 bases left between them. CDR3 length equals 16 residues. CDR3 in amino acids: CASSILGGAGQNTLYF. Partial CDR3 DNA: TGTGCCAGCAGTATATTGGGGGGCGCGGGTCAAAACACCTTGTAC.

For this clone: Mouse names are used for the genes. The CDR3 end falls 1 residue outside the read, so it is completed with the germline J gene. The chain employs TRBV2 and TRBJ2-2; tentative D call: TRBD1 (5 bases). The CDR3 length is 15 residues. Germline V gene data show CDR1 as LGHNA and CDR2 as YSYQKL. Trimming removed 0 bases from V and 1 base from J, with 6 bases in between. The part of the CDR3 DNA that was read is TGTGCCAGCAGCCAAGATACAGGAAACACCGGGCAGCTCTAC. Its translation is CASSQDTGNTGQLY. The full CDR3 reads CASSQDTGNTGQLYF. Full variable domain (outside the CDR3, taken from reference TRBV2 and TRBJ2-2): DPKIIQKPKYLVAVTGSEKILICEQYLGHNAMYWYRQSAKKPLEFMFSYSYQKLMDNQTASSRFQPQSSKKNHLDLQITALKPDDSATYFCASSQDTGNTGQLYFGEGSKLTVL.

On this clone itself: Each gene name is a mouse one. The read terminates 1 residue before the CDR3 end, so the remaining end is supplied by the germline J gene. The V gene is TRBV13-3, the J gene TRBJ2-5; D is uncertain. V lost 5 bases and J 0 bases, leaving 7 bases between the germline ends. CDR3 length: 13 residues. In germline, CDR1 is NNHDY, CDR2 SYVADS. The covered CDR3 bases are TGTGCCAGCAGAACAGATAACCAAGACACCCAGTAC. This translates into CASRTDNQDTQY. The whole CDR3 sequence is CASRTDNQDTQYF.

To note about this clone: Gene and germline names: mouse. The CDR3 end lies 1 residue beyond the end of the read and is filled in from the germline J gene. The genes are TRBV19 and TRBJ2-5; 7 nucleotides line up with TRBD1. Germline CDR1 reads FNHDT; CDR2 reads SITEND (reference sequence). The V segment lost 4 bases and the J segment 3 bases; nucleotides outside the gene matches: 2. The CDR3 is 13 amino acids. CDR3 bases read: TGTGCCAGCAGTCACAGGGGACAAGACACCCAGTAC. Translated, it gives CASSHRGQDTQY. The full CDR3 protein reads CASSHRGQDTQYF. The complete variable domain, with remaining parts taken from reference TRBV19 and TRBJ2-5, reads GGIITQTPKFLIGQEGQKLTLKCQQNFNHDTMYWYRQDSGKGLRLIYYSITENDLQKGDLSEGYDASREKKSSFSLTVTSAQKNEMAVFLCASSHRGQDTQYFGPGTRLLVL.

Of note for this clone: Gene labels here are mouse ones. CDR3 DNA, as far as it was read: TGTGCCAGCAGCCAAGATTGGGCCTATGAACAGTAC. Its protein product is CASSQDWAYEQY. The whole CDR3 reads CASSQDWAYEQYF. The J gene is TRBJ2-7, the V gene TRBV5; the D is unclear. The CDR3 end falls 1 residue outside the read, so it is completed with the germline J gene. The CDR3 is made up of 13 amino acids. Trimming removed 0 bases from V and 2 bases from J, with 5 bases in between. The germline V gene encodes CDR1 LGHNA and CDR2 YNLKQL (reference sequence).

Worth noting for this clone: Gene labels here are mouse ones. The read ends 1 residue shy of where the CDR3 ends; the end is completed using the germline J gene. The J gene is TRBJ2-1, the V gene TRBV13-3, with unresolved D. Deletions cut 3 bases from V and 1 base from J, with 5 bases between. This CDR3 contains 13 residues. In germline, CDR1 is NNHDY, CDR2 SYVADS. CDR3 protein: CASSVDNYAEQFF. The DNA read from the CDR3 is TGTGCCAGCAGTGTTGACAACTATGCTGAGCAGTTC.

This clone was seen more than once but under ten times. The gene names given are mouse names. Read sequence stops 1 residue before the CDR3 end, and the germline J gene provides the missing end. The chain uses TRBV13-1 and TRBJ2-7, with D maybe TRBD1 (6 bases). Trimming cost V 1 base and J 6 bases, with 8 bases left between them. There are 12 residues in the CDR3. Germline CDR1 NSHNY, CDR2 SYGAGN. The part of the CDR3 DNA that was read is TGTGCCAGCAGTGATTCAGGGGTTGAACAGTAC. It specifies CASSDSGVEQY. The whole CDR3 reads CASSDSGVEQYF.

For this clone: The listed genes are named as in mouse. The read finishes 1 residue shy of the CDR3 end, and the germline J gene is used to complete it. The V and J genes are TRBV2 and TRBJ2-5, with TRBD1 identical over 8 bases. V lost 0 bases and J lost 3; bases outside the gene matches: 2. Germline V gene lookup returns CDR1 LGHNA and CDR2 YSYQKL. The CDR3 sequence is 15 residues long. The sequenced part of the CDR3 DNA is TGTGCCAGCAGCCAAGATGGGGACAGGCAAGACACCCAGTAC. Its translation is CASSQDGDRQDTQY. The full CDR3 is CASSQDGDRQDTQYF.

Comment on this clone: Genes and germline are mouse. The CDR3 sequence is CAWSSRQGDNNQAPLF. Partial CDR3 DNA: TGTGCCTGGAGTTCCCGACAGGGGGATAACAACCAGGCTCCGCTT. The V call is TRBV31, the J call TRBJ1-5, with TRBD1 identical over 9 bases. Read sequence stops 1 residue before the CDR3 end, and the germline J gene provides the missing end. The CDR3 runs to 16 residues. Unmatched junction bases numbered 5, after V lost 2 bases and J lost 0 bases. The germline V gene encodes CDR1 GKSSPN and CDR2 SITVG.

In the case of this clone: Mouse germline and gene names are used. The sequenced fragment ends 1 residue before the CDR3 boundary, so the rest is inferred from the germline J gene. This sequence joins TRBV13-1 and TRBJ2-5; 9 positions agree with TRBD2. The CDR3 has 15 residues. V dropped 1 base and J dropped 5; count of bases not matched to a gene: 5. Germline CDR1 is NSHNY and CDR2 is SYGAGN. The CDR3 DNA, read in part, is TGTGCCAGCAGTGATTTGGGGGGGCGCAGAGACACCCAGTAC. Protein product: CASSDLGGRRDTQY. The whole CDR3 sequence reads CASSDLGGRRDTQYF.

Regarding this clone: Genes and germline come from the mouse. Partial CDR3 DNA: TGTGCCAGCAGTGATCGGGACTGGGGGGGGAACTATGCTGAGCAGTTC. Protein: CASSDRDWGGNYAEQF. The full-length CDR3 reads as CASSDRDWGGNYAEQFF. The rearrangement joins TRBV13-1 to TRBJ2-1; 13 bases align to TRBD2. Read coverage stops 1 residue before the CDR3 terminus; the germline J gene supplies the remainder. CDR1 is NSHNY, CDR2 SYGAGN, per germline. V shed 1 base and J 1 base; nucleotides not matched to a gene: 2. The length of the CDR3 is 17 residues.

This clone was seen a handful of times. Any gene name here is a mouse gene name. The read ends 1 residue early relative to the CDR3; the germline J gene fills the gap. The rearrangement uses TRBV31 and TRBJ2-7; 9 bases line up with TRBD2. The trim removed 0 bases at V and 4 bases at J, leaving 4 bases unmatched. The CDR3 spans 14 residues. CDR1 and CDR2 from the germline V gene are GKSSPN and SITVG. The CDR3: CAWSLPGGVYEQYF. The CDR3 DNA, read in part, is TGTGCCTGGAGTCTACCTGGGGGGGTTTATGAACAGTAC.

Remarks on this clone: The genes and germline here are from mouse. Read coverage stops 1 residue before the CDR3 terminus; the germline J gene supplies the remainder. The chain links TRBV31 to TRBJ1-4, with a weak D call TRBD1 (6 bases). V shed 0 bases and J shed 6 bases, with 14 bases lying between them. CDR1 GKSSPN and CDR2 SITVG come from the germline V gene. This CDR3 is 15 amino acids long. The chain's CDR3 is CAWSLRQGLDERLFF. Partial CDR3 DNA: TGTGCCTGGAGTCTACGTCAGGGGCTGGACGAAAGATTATTT.